The clone carrying this T cell receptor (beta chain) came up a few times. Antigen specificity is unknown. The data derive from a study of CD8+ T cells in alopecia areata. Overall study findings and caveats: Relative to mice, TCR sharing across patients was less clear, a difference possibly HLA-related.

V was shortened by 5 bases and J by 0 bases, with 8 bases between the two germline ends. Germline CDR1 is MNHEY and CDR2 is SMNVEV (reference sequence). The CDR3 loop spans 14 amino acids. Reverse transcription of extracted RNA yielded cDNA, which provided the sequencing template. Method: immunoSEQ multiplex PCR; TCRdb's copy keeps in-frame clones and lacks some. The data hold about 200,000 clones, with more than 55% observed a single time. This receptor was taken from a human donor in good health. The V call is TRBV27, the J call TRBJ2-1, with D perhaps TRBD1 (5 bases). The material sequenced was CD8+ T cells sorted from blood. The CDR3 region has the DNA TGTGCCAGCAGTCTCAGGGTCTCCTACAATGAGCAGTTCTTC. Amino acids: CASSLRVSYNEQFF.